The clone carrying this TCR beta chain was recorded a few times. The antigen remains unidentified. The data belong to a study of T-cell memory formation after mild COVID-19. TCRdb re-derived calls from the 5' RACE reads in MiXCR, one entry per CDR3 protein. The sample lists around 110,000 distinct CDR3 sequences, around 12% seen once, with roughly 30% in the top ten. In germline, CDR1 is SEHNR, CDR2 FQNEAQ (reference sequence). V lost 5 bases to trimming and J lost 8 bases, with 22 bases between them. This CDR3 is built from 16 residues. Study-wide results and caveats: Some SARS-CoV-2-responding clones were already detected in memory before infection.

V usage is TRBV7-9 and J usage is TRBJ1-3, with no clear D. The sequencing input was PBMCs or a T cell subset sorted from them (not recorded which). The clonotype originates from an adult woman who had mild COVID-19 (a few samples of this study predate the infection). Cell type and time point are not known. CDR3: CASSPPRFEDGDTIYF. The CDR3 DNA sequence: TGTGCCAGCAGCCCCCCTAGGTTCGAAGACGGAGACACCATATATTTT.